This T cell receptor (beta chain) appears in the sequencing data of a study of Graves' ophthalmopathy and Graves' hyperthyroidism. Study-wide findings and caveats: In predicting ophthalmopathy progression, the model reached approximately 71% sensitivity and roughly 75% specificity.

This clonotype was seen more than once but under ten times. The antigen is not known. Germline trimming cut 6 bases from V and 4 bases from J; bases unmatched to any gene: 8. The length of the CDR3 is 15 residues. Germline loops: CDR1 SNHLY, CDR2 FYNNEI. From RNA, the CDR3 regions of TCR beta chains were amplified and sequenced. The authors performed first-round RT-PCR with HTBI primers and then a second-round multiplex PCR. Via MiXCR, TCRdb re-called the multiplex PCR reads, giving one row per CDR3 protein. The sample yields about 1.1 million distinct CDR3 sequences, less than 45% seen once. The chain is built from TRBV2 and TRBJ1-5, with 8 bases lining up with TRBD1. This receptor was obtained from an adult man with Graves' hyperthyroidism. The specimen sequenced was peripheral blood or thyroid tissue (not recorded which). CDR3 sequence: CASRTDRESNQPQHF. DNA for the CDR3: TGTGCCAGCAGGACGGACAGGGAATCAAATCAGCCCCAGCATTTT.